Following are 13 T cell receptor beta chains from one sample sequenced in a study of human T cells and chemical hapten exposure. Specified time point: patch test 1, 2 weeks after DPC sensitization. Regarding treatment: therapeutic diphenylcyclopropenone sensitization with weekly scalp DPC. TCRdb processed the RACE reads anew with MiXCR; each CDR3 protein has one entry. This table has about 120,000 distinct CDR3 sequences, roughly an eighth appearing once. The starting material was whole blood, obtained in connection with sensitization to the hapten diphenylcyclopropenone (DPC). These receptors originate from a man aged 18 to 29 with alopecia areata. Some clones in this sample may be carry-over from other donors' samples.

The genes are TRBV4-1 and TRBJ2-7; 8 bases match TRBD2. Per the germline V gene, CDR1 is MGHRA and CDR2 is YSYEKL. This CDR3 is 15 amino acids long. V was clipped by 0 bases and J by 5 bases; unmatched bases: 6. CDR3 region: CASSQDSGGANEQYF. The CDR3 DNA is TGCGCCAGCAGCCAAGATTCCGGGGGGGCCAACGAGCAGTACTTC.

The V call is TRBV7-9, the J call TRBJ1-1; 7 bases are a match to TRBD1. Germline assignment: CDR1 SEHNR and CDR2 FQNEAQ (reference sequence). V dropped 3 bases and J dropped 6; count of bases not matched to a gene: 7. This CDR3 is built from 14 residues. CDR3 nucleotides: TGTGCCAGCAGCTTGCGACAGGGTAACCCTGAAGCTTTCTTT. Encoded protein: CASSLRQGNPEAFF.

This clonotype has at least ten counts. The chain combines TRBV4-3 with TRBJ1-1; D is possibly TRBD1 (5 bases). The CDR3 has 15 amino acids. The germline CDR1 and CDR2 sequences are LGHNA and YSLEER. Trimming pared 0 bases from V and 0 bases from J, leaving 8 bases between. The CDR3 loop reads CASSQDQGMNTEAFF. CDR3 DNA: TGCGCCAGCAGCCAAGATCAGGGAATGAACACTGAAGCTTTCTTT.

This clonotype has only a few counts. V is TRBV4-3 and J is TRBJ2-7, with D unresolved. This CDR3 is 14 amino acids long. CDR1 is LGHNA, CDR2 YSLEER, per germline. Trimming pared 0 bases from V and 3 bases from J, leaving 9 bases between. CDR3 DNA: TGCGCCAGCAGCCAAGACGGTACGGGCTACGAGCAGTACTTC. This codes for CASSQDGTGYEQYF.

In its sample, this clonotype was seen a few times. The rearrangement uses TRBV7-3 and TRBJ1-1; D might be TRBD1 (5 bases). The CDR3 consists of 15 residues. The V end lost 4 bases, the J end lost 1 base, and 13 bases lay between the germline ends. Germline V gene lookup returns CDR1 SGHTA and CDR2 FQGTGA. The DNA for the CDR3 is TGTGCCAGCAGCTCAGTCCCACAGGAGAACACTGAAGCTTTCTTT. Translation gives CASSSVPQENTEAFF.

This clonotype has more than one count but fewer than ten. The chain is built from TRBV27 and TRBJ1-1; the D gene is possibly TRBD1 (6 bases). Trimming shortened V by 5 bases and J by 0 bases, and 13 bases separated the two germline ends. This CDR3 has 15 residues. Germline V gives CDR1 MNHEY, CDR2 SMNVEV (reference sequence). CDR3 in amino acids: CASSNYRAMNTEAFF. For the CDR3, the DNA is TGTGCCAGCAGTAACTACAGGGCCATGAACACTGAAGCTTTCTTT.

This clonotype was observed a few times. This sequence joins TRBV7-8 and TRBJ1-4; unclear D gene. Germline assignment: CDR1 SGHVS and CDR2 FQNEAQ. CDR3 size: 17 residues. V dropped 5 bases and J dropped 0 bases, with 16 bases sitting between them. Written as DNA, the CDR3 is TGTGCCAGCAGCCCTCCCCCGAGGCAAGCAACTAATGAAAAACTGTTTTTT. Residues: CASSPPPRQATNEKLFF. Combining the CDR3 with reference TRBV7-8 and TRBJ1-4 gives the whole variable domain GAGVSQSPRYKVAKRGQDVALRCDPISGHVSLFWYQQALGQGPEFLTYFQNEAQLDKSGLPSDRFFAERPEGSVSTLKIQRTQQEDSAVYLCASSPPPRQATNEKLFFGSGTQLSVL.

The V and J genes are TRBV4-3 and TRBJ2-3; no clear D gene. This CDR3 has 17 amino acids. Trimming shortened V by 0 bases and J by 0 bases, and 13 bases separated the two germline ends. The germline V gene encodes CDR1 LGHNA and CDR2 YSLEER. CDR3 in amino acids: CASSQDIVGTSTDTQYF. CDR3 coding DNA: TGCGCCAGCAGCCAAGATATTGTTGGCACTAGCACAGATACGCAGTATTTT.

This clonotype was found many times. The genes are TRBV20-1 and TRBJ2-3; no firm D call. The CDR3 is made up of 15 amino acids. The V and J ends lost 3 bases and 3 bases respectively, with 16 bases between them. Germline CDR1 is DFQATT and CDR2 is SNEGSKA (reference sequence). CDR3: CSASLVGSTTDTQYF. CDR3 DNA sequence: TGCAGTGCTAGTCTGGTGGGGTCAACGACAGATACGCAGTATTTT.

The chain combines TRBV28 with TRBJ1-1; D ambiguous. This CDR3 contains 13 residues. Germline V CDR1 and CDR2: MDHEN, SYDVKM. The V end was cut by 2 bases, the J end by 3 bases, with 7 bases between. CDR3 sequence (DNA): TGTGCCAGCAGTTTAGGGAGAGACACTGAAGCTTTCTTT. It is translated as CASSLGRDTEAFF.

Only a few counts were recorded for this clonotype. This chain uses TRBV14 with TRBJ1-2; a weak D match, TRBD1 (6 bases). Trimming took off 0 bases at V and 4 bases at J, with 9 bases between the two ends. Germline-derived CDR1 and CDR2 are SGHDN and FVKESK. The CDR3 extends over 14 amino acids. This chain's CDR3 is CASSQDLQGYGYTF. CDR3 nucleotide sequence: TGTGCCAGCAGCCAAGATCTACAGGGCTATGGCTACACCTTC.

This clonotype occurred many times. The gene calls are TRBV20-1 and TRBJ1-5; possibly TRBD1 for D (5 bases). Germline-derived CDR1 and CDR2 are DFQATT and SNEGSKA (reference sequence). The V end lost 5 bases, the J end lost 7 bases, and 21 bases lay between the germline ends. The CDR3 length is 15 residues. The CDR3 sequence: CSAVPGRGTWQPQHF. DNA for the CDR3: TGCAGTGCTGTCCCGGGACGCGGGACTTGGCAGCCCCAGCATTTT.

The chain couples TRBV7-6 to TRBJ1-1, with 9 bases matching TRBD1. V lost 5 bases to trimming and J lost 3 bases; unmatched junction nucleotides: 7. CDR1 is SGHVS, CDR2 FNYEAQ, per germline. CDR3 length: 15 residues. The CDR3 nucleotides are TGTGCCAGCAGCCTCCGTAGGACAGGGGACACTGAAGCTTTCTTT. It specifies CASSLRRTGDTEAFF. Complete variable domain (other parts from reference TRBV7-6 and TRBJ1-1): GAGVSQSPRYKVTKRGQDVALRCDPISGHVSLYWYRQALGQGPEFLTYFNYEAQQDKSGLPNDRFSAERPEGSISTLTIQRTEQRDSAMYRCASSLRRTGDTEAFFGQGTRLTVV.